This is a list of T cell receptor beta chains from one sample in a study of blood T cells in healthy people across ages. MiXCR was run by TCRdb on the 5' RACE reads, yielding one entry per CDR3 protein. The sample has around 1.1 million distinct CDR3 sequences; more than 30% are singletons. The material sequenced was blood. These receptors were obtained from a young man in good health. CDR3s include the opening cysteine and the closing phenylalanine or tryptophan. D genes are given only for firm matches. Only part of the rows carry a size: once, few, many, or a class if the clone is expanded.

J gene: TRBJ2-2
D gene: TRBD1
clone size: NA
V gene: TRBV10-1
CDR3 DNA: TGCGCCAGCAGTGAGTCTCTGGGACAGGGGTCGAACACCGGGGAGCTGTTTTTT
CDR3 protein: CASSESLGQGSNTGELFF

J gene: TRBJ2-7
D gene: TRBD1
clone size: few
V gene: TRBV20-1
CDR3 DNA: TGCAGTGCTAGAGCAGGGGGTAGCCGGTACTTC
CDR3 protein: CSARAGGSRYF

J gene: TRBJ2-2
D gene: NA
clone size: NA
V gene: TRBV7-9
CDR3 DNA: TGTGCCAGCAGCCCACAGGGAATTGGTACCGGGGAGCTGTTTTTT
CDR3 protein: CASSPQGIGTGELFF

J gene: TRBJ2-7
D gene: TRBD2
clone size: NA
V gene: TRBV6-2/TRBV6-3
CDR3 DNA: TGTGCCAGCAGTTCACCGACTAGCGGGGGACCGTACGAGCAGTACTTC
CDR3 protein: CASSSPTSGGPYEQYF

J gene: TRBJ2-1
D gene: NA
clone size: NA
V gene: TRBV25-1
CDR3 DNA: TGTGCCAGCAGTGGAATTGCGGGCCCAAATTACAATGAGCAGTTCTTC
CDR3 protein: CASSGIAGPNYNEQFF

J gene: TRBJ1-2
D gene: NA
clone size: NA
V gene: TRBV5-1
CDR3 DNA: TGCGCCAACAGCGCTAGACGGGGCCATGGCTACACCTTC
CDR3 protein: CANSARRGHGYTF

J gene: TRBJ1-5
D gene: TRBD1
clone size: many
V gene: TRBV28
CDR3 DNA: TGTGCCAGCAGTTTTCGCGCCGCGATTTGGAAGACAGGGTTCCAGCCCCAGCATTTT
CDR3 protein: CASSFRAAIWKTGFQPQHF

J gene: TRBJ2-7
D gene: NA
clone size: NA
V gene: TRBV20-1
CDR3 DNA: TGCAGTGCTAGAGTCTCCGGGACGGATGAATACGAGCAGTACTTC
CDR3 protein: CSARVSGTDEYEQYF

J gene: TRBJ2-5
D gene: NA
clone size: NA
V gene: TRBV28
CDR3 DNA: TGTGCCAGCAGTTTGCCAGGGCCTAAGACCCAGTACTTC
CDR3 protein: CASSLPGPKTQYF

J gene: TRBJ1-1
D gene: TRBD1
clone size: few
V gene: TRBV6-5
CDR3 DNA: TGTGCCAGCAGGCAGGGGGCTTCTCCTGAAGCTTTCTTT
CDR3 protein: CASRQGASPEAFF